The rows below give T cell receptor beta chains drawn from one sample of a study of blood T cell repertoires in COVID-19. Clones were sequenced by immunoSEQ multiplex PCR, and TCRdb holds only the in-frame ones, with some missing. This sample has approximately 280,000 clones, with roughly 89% found just once. Sequencing used PBMCs or T cells enriched from blood (not recorded which). These receptors came from a woman aged 18 to 35 with acute COVID-19. CDR3s include the opening cysteine and the closing phenylalanine or tryptophan. The D gene is left open where the match is weak. Clone size appears in some rows only: once, few, many, or a class for an expanded clone.

j_call,clone_size,d_call,v_call,cdr3_aa,cdr3_nt
TRBJ2-3,once,.,TRBV29-1,CSVEARLTDTQYF,TGCAGCGTTGAAGCCCGACTGACAGATACGCAGTATTTT
TRBJ2-2,few,TRBD2,TRBV6-4,CASSDSGISTGELFF,TGTGCCAGCAGTGACAGCGGGATTAGCACCGGGGAGCTGTTTTTT
TRBJ2-1,.,TRBD2,TRBV6-6,CASSHNPIAGVFNEQFF,TGTGCCAGCAGTCACAACCCCATAGCGGGAGTATTCAATGAGCAGTTCTTC
TRBJ2-3,.,TRBD1,TRBV5-1,CASSARQGVGTDTQYF,TGCGCCAGCAGCGCTAGACAGGGGGTTGGCACAGATACGCAGTATTTT
TRBJ1-3,.,.,TRBV27,CASASSWTRDTIYF,TGTGCCAGCGCCTCCTCGTGGACCAGGGACACCATATATTTT
TRBJ1-4,.,.,TRBV9,CASSVSPGEGEKLFF,TGTGCCAGCAGCGTTTCCCCAGGGGAGGGTGAAAAACTGTTTTTT
TRBJ2-7,.,.,TRBV20-1,CSASWGGRRSEQYF,TGCAGTGCTAGTTGGGGGGGCCGTCGGTCCGAGCAGTACTTC
TRBJ1-4,.,TRBD1,TRBV4-1,CASSSPFRDRNEKLFF,TGCGCCAGCAGCTCACCATTCCGGGACAGGAATGAAAAACTGTTTTTT
TRBJ2-6,.,.,TRBV19,CASSIVGAAGANVLTF,TGTGCCAGTAGTATCGTAGGGGCCGCTGGGGCCAACGTCCTGACTTTC
TRBJ2-6,.,TRBD1,TRBV28,CASSLAGLQGAYGSGANVLTF,TGTGCCAGCAGTTTAGCAGGGCTCCAGGGGGCATACGGCTCTGGGGCCAACGTCCTGACTTTC
TRBJ2-5,.,TRBD2,TRBV29-1,CSVEERGGRAQYF,TGCAGCGTTGAAGAGCGGGGGGGGCGGGCCCAGTACTTC
TRBJ2-2,once,TRBD2,TRBV19,CASSMGLAGTGELFF,TGTGCCAGTAGTATGGGCCTAGCGGGAACCGGGGAGCTGTTTTTT
TRBJ2-1,once,.,TRBV5-6,CASSFPGYSSYNEQFF,TGTGCCAGCAGCTTCCCGGGGTACTCTTCCTACAATGAGCAGTTCTTC
TRBJ2-7,.,.,TRBV18,CASSPPFKPYEQYF,TGTGCCAGCTCACCACCCTTTAAGCCCTACGAGCAGTACTTC